The sample holds many counts of the clone carrying this T cell receptor (beta chain). Its antigen is still unknown. This sample is drawn from a study of T cells in Graves' hyperthyroidism and ophthalmopathy. General study results and limits: Ophthalmopathy could be told apart from stable hyperthyroidism with a 13 V-J model.

The CDR3 runs to 15 residues. Germline loops: CDR1 DFQATT, CDR2 SNEGSKA (reference sequence). V gave up 0 bases and J gave up 0 bases, with 12 bases separating them. RNA transcripts provided the source from which TCR beta CDR3 regions were amplified. The HTBI set primed first-round TCR CDR3 RT-PCR. TCRdb called the multiplex PCR reads again in MiXCR, with one record for every CDR3 protein. The sample gives around 350,000 distinct CDR3 sequences, around 14% of which show up once; about a quarter is in the top ten. Diagnosis of hyperthyroidism was new in patients aged 18 to 65, and its duration was under 2 months. The blood sample was taken at first hyperthyroidism diagnosis, before any ophthalmopathy symptoms. The authors obtained PBMCs from more than 8 ml of fresh peripheral blood.

The V and J genes are TRBV20-1 and TRBJ2-7, with a possible D match to TRBD2 (5 bases). The source is a woman aged 18-35 years with Graves' hyperthyroidism that later progressed to Graves' ophthalmopathy. Sequencing was carried out using blood. The CDR3 is CSARDSTGSSYEQYF. In DNA form, the CDR3 reads TGCAGTGCTAGAGATTCGACGGGAAGCTCCTACGAGCAGTACTTC.